This T cell receptor beta chain derives from a study of beta chain features in type 1 diabetes. The overall study: Patients shared similar age, gender and cell yields with healthy donors.

Sequenced material consisted of expressed TCRB transcripts (all of the isolated RNA was reverse transcribed). Approximately 3.5 million reads, on average, came from each naive, central memory and regulatory T cell sample. This table comes from immunoSEQ multiplex PCR, and its TCRdb copy is limited to in-frame clones, with some not included. This table holds some 900,000 clones, around a sixth found once. The CDR3 is made up of 14 amino acids. Germline lookup yields CDR1 MNHEY and CDR2 SMNVEV (reference sequence). V was pared by 3 bases and J by 7 bases, with 15 bases between. Study conclusions and caveats: Naive, central memory and Treg TCRB repertoires seemed to resemble each other more closely in patients than they did in healthy donors.

This clone was recorded a few times. What it binds is not known. Once sorted, every population was more than 95% pure. The chain joins TRBV27 to TRBJ1-1; a possible D gene is TRBD1 (5 bases). The receptor was isolated from a woman between 18 and 29 years old in good health. The sample consisted of naive CD4+ T cells from blood. CDR3 amino acids: CASSLGTAGGEAFF. CDR3 nucleotides: TGTGCCAGCAGTTTGGGGACTGCAGGTGGTGAAGCTTTCTTT.